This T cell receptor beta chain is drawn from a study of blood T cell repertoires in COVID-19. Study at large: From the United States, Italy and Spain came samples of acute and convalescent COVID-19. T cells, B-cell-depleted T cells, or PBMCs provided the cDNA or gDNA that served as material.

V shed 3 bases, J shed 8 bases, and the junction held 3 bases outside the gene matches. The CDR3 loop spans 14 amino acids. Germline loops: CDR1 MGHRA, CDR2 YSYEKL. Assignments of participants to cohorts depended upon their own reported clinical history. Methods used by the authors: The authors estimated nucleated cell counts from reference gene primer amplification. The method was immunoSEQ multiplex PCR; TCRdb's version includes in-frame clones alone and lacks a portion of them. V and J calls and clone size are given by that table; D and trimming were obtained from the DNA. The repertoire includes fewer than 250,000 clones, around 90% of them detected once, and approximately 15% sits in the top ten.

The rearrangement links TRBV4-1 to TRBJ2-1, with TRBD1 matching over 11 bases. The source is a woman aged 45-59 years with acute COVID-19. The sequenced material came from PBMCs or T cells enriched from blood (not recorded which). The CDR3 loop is CASSHRTGGDEQFF. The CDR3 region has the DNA TGCGCCAGCAGCCATAGGACAGGGGGCGATGAGCAGTTCTTC.